Here is one T cell receptor (beta chain) with its context. Its antigen is unknown. The record originates from a study of vaccination effects on CD4 cells after COVID-19. Study-level points and caveats: After vaccination, at late timepoints, clones induced by infection and by vaccine contracted markedly. The study found that only 1 of 255 vaccine-induced clones from healthy vaccinees cross-reacted with common cold coronaviruses.

When less than 12 days of culture had elapsed, CD4+ T cells were isolated. Every participant took two doses of the BNT162b2 or mRNA-1273 vaccine. Having tested negative for nucleocapsid antibodies, the vaccine recipients showed no prior SARS-CoV-2 infection. On days 3 and 7, fresh IL-2 medium replaced half the medium. Germline values: CDR1 MDHEN, CDR2 SYDVKM. The CDR3 is 13 residues long. Trimming at V came to 6 bases and at J to 5 bases, leaving 4 bases not matched to a gene. The method was immunoSEQ multiplex PCR; TCRdb's version includes in-frame clones alone and lacks a portion of them. The table lists around 66,000 clones, around 69% of them singletons.

The sequenced sample was CD4+ T cells from PBMCs cultured without peptide, obtained after COVID-19 vaccination. The rearrangement uses TRBV28 and TRBJ1-2; TRBD1 matches at 9 bases. The clonotype originates from a human donor who received a COVID-19 vaccine. This CDR3 reads CASRTGGRYGYTF. Written as DNA, the CDR3 is TGTGCCAGCAGAACAGGGGGCCGGTATGGCTACACCTTC.